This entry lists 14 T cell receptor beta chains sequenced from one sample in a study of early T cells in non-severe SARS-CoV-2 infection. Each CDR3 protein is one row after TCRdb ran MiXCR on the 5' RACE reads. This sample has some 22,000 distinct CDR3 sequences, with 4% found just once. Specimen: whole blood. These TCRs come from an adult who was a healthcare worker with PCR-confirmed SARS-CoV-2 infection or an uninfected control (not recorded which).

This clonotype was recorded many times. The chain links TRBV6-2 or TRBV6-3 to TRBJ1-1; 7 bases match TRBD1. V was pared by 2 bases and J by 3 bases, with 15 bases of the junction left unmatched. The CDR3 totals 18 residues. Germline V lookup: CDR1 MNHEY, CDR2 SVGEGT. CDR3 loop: CASSYLRQGPVHHTEAFF. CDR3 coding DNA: TGTGCCAGCAGTTACCTTCGACAGGGTCCGGTTCACCACACTGAAGCTTTCTTT.

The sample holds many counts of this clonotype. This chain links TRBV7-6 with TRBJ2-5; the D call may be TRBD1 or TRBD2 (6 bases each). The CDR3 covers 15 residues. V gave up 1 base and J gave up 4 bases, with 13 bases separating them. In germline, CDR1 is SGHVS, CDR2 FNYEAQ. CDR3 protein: CASSLEGGRRETQYF. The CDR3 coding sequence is TGTGCCAGCAGCTTAGAAGGGGGGAGACGAGAGACCCAGTACTTC.

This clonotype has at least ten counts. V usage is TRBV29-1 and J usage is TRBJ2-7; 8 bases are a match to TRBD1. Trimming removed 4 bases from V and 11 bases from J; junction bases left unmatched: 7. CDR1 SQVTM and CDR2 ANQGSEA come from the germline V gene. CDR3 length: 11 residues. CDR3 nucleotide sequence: TGCAGCGTTGCTCTGGGACAGGAGGAGTACTTC. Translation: CSVALGQEEYF.

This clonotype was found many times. CDR3 in amino acids: CASSWDQGLYGYTF. The CDR3 DNA reads as TGTGCCAGCAGTTGGGATCAGGGACTCTATGGCTACACCTTC. The J gene is TRBJ1-2, the V gene TRBV6-6; D might be TRBD1 (5 bases). The CDR3 runs 14 residues. The germline V and J ends were trimmed by 4 bases and 4 bases, with 13 bases remaining between them. Germline CDR1 and CDR2: MNHNY and SVGAGI (reference sequence).

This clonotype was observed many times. The CDR3 protein is CAISEVLGLPGRETQYF. CDR3 sequence (DNA): TGTGCCATCAGTGAGGTTTTAGGGCTCCCAGGCAGAGAGACCCAGTACTTC. The rearrangement joins TRBV10-3 to TRBJ2-5; D is unresolved. Germline V lookup: CDR1 ENHRY, CDR2 SYGVKD. V was trimmed by 2 bases and J by 4 bases, leaving 20 bases between them. This CDR3 contains 17 residues.

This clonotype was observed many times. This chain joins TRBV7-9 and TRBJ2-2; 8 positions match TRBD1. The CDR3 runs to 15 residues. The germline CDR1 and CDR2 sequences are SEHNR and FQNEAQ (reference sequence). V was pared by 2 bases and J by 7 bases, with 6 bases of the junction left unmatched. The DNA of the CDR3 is TGTGCCAGCAGCTTATCGACAGGGGTTGGCGGGGAGCTGTTTTTT. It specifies CASSLSTGVGGELFF. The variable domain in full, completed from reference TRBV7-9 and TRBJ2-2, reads DTGVSQNPRHKITKRGQNVTFRCDPISEHNRLYWYRQTLGQGPEFLTYFQNEAQLEKSRLLSDRFSAERPKGSFSTLEIQRTEQGDSAMYLCASSLSTGVGGELFFGEGSRLTVL.

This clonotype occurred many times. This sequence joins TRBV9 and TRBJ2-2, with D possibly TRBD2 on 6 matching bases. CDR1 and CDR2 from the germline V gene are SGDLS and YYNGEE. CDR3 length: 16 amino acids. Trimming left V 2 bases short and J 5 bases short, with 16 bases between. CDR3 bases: TGTGCCAGCAGCGTCCGGGACTCCCACGGGACCGGGGAGCTGTTTTTT. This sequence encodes CASSVRDSHGTGELFF.

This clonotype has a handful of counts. CDR3 sequence: CASSFRGGGNTIYF. DNA of the CDR3: TGTGCCAGCAGTTTTCGGGGGGGTGGAAACACCATATATTTT. The chain carries TRBV12-3 or TRBV12-4 and TRBJ1-3; weak D call: TRBD1 (5 bases). This CDR3 comprises 14 residues. Deletions cut 3 bases from V and 3 bases from J, with 9 bases between.

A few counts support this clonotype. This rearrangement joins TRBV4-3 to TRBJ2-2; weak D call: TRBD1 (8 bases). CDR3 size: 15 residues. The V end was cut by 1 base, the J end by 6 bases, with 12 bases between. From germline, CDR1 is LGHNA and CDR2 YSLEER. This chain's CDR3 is CASSQVTGGAGELFF. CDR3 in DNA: TGCGCCAGCAGCCAAGTAACAGGGGGGGCCGGGGAGCTGTTTTTT.

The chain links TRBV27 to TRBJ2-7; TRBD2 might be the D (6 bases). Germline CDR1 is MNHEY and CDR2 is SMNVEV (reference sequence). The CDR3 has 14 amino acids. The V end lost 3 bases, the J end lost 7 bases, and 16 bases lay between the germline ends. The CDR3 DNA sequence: TGTGCCAGCAGTTTCTCTCGGGGACTCGGGGAGCAGTACTTC. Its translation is CASSFSRGLGEQYF.

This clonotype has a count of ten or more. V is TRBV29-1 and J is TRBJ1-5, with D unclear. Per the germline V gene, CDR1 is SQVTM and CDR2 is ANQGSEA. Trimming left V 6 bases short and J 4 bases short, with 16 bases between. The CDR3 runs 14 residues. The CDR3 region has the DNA TGCAGCGTCCGAGCGGGTCCGGGGAATCAGCCCCAGCATTTT. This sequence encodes CSVRAGPGNQPQHF.

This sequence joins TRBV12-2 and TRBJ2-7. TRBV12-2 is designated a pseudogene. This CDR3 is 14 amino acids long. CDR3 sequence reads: CASRLADLSYEQYF. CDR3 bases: TGTGCAAGTCGCTTAGCGGACCTCTCCTACGAGCAGTACTTC.

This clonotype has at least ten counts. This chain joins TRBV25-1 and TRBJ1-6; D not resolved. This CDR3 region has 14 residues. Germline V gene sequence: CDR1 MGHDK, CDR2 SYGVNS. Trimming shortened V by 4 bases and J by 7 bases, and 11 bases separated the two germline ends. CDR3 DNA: TGTGCCAGCAGTGTTAGCGGGTCCAATTCACCCCTCCACTTT. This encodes CASSVSGSNSPLHF.

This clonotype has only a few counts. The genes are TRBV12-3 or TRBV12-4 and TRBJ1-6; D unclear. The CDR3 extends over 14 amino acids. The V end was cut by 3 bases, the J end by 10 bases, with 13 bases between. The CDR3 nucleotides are TGTGCCAGCAGTTTTCTGCAGGTTGGGTCACCCCTCCACTTT. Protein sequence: CASSFLQVGSPLHF.